The 14 T cell receptor beta chains listed next were all sequenced from one sample in a study of T cell changes during pregnancy in multiple sclerosis. The assay was immunoSEQ multiplex PCR, and TCRdb's table has in-frame clones only and misses some. The table has under 40,000 clones, approximately 90% seen once. This specimen was CD8+ T cells from peripheral blood mononuclear cells, taken before pregnancy. These receptors were collected from a female donor with multiple sclerosis, enrolled in a pregnancy study.

The chain has TRBV19 and TRBJ2-1; 9 bases map to TRBD1. Germline CDR1 is LNHDA and CDR2 is SQIVND (reference sequence). The trim removed 3 bases at V and 0 bases at J, leaving 0 bases unmatched. This CDR3 has 15 residues. The CDR3 spells CASSMTGGSYNEQFF. DNA for the CDR3: TGTGCCAGTAGTATGACAGGGGGCTCCTACAATGAGCAGTTCTTC.

The chain links TRBV4-1 to TRBJ2-1; the match to TRBD1 covers 8 bases. The germline V gene has CDR1 MGHRA and CDR2 YSYEKL. The CDR3 is 16 amino acids. V was clipped by 0 bases and J by 5 bases; unmatched bases: 6. The CDR3 reads CASSQEGRGLNNEQFF. The CDR3 DNA reads TGCGCCAGCAGCCAAGAAGGCAGGGGGCTGAACAATGAGCAGTTCTTC.

The J gene is TRBJ1-1, the V gene TRBV2; D is unresolved. Looked up from germline, CDR1 is SNHLY and CDR2 is FYNNEI. The V end was cut by 6 bases, the J end by 7 bases, with 9 bases between. CDR3 length: 11 amino acids. The CDR3 reads CASRWHLEAFF. In DNA form, the CDR3 reads TGTGCCAGCAGATGGCATCTTGAAGCTTTCTTT. Variable domain in full (rest from reference TRBV2 and TRBJ1-1): EPEVTQTPSHQVTQMGQEVILRCVPISNHLYFYWYRQILGQKVEFLVSFYNNEISEKSEIFDDQFSVERPDGSNFTLKIRSTKLEDSAMYFCASRWHLEAFFGQGTRLTVV.

In this sample, this clone turned up once. The chain links TRBV4-3 to TRBJ2-5, with D unresolved. V lost 1 base to trimming and J lost 6 bases, with 24 bases between them. The CDR3 has 18 amino acids. Germline V gene sequence: CDR1 LGHNA, CDR2 YSLEER. CDR3 protein: CASSQAERSPPTPQTQYF. In DNA, the CDR3 is TGCGCCAGCAGCCAAGCCGAGAGGAGCCCCCCAACACCCCAGACCCAGTACTTC.

V is TRBV19 and J is TRBJ2-7; tentative D call: TRBD2 (6 bases). Germline V lookup: CDR1 LNHDA, CDR2 SQIVND (reference sequence). V was clipped by 3 bases and J by 2 bases, with 11 bases between them. This CDR3 has 14 amino acids. The CDR3 DNA reads as TGTGCCAGTAGTATCGCTAGCGCAGCCTACGAGCAGTACTTC. Amino acid sequence: CASSIASAAYEQYF.

The chain recombines TRBV19 with TRBJ2-4; TRBD2 matches at 7 bases. The CDR3 has 11 residues. V gave up 10 bases and J gave up 8 bases; unmatched junction bases: 5. Per germline, CDR1 LNHDA and CDR2 SQIVND (reference sequence). Here the CDR3 DNA reads TGTGCCACTCTGGGGGGGTACATTCAGTACTTC. Its translation is CATLGGYIQYF.

V is TRBV10-3 and J is TRBJ1-3; D is unclear. V was trimmed by 2 bases and J by 3 bases, leaving 11 bases between them. This CDR3 comprises 15 residues. CDR1 is ENHRY and CDR2 is SYGVKD in the germline V gene. This CDR3 reads CAISEGGDNGNTIYF. As DNA, the CDR3 is TGTGCCATCAGTGAGGGCGGAGATAATGGAAACACCATATATTTT.

DNA of the CDR3: TGTGCCAGCAGTGGCAGACAATCCAACGTCCTGACTTTC. Translation gives CASSGRQSNVLTF. This rearrangement joins TRBV7-3 to TRBJ2-6; D uncertain. V lost 6 bases and J lost 8, with 11 bases in between. This CDR3 is 13 amino acids long. Germline assignment: CDR1 SGHTA and CDR2 FQGTGA.

The chain recombines TRBV27 with TRBJ2-1, with 16 bases matching TRBD2. Germline CDR1 and CDR2: MNHEY and SMNVEV (reference sequence). The CDR3 is 17 residues long. The V and J ends lost 1 base and 5 bases, in that order; junction bases with no gene match: 2. The CDR3 DNA reads TGTGCCAGCAGTTTATTGGGACTAGCGGGAGGGGACAATGAGCAGTTCTTC. Its protein is CASSLLGLAGGDNEQFF.

V and J are TRBV5-4 and TRBJ2-1, with TRBD2 matching over 7 bases. The CDR3 is 12 amino acids. CDR1 and CDR2 from the germline V gene are SGHNT and YYREEE (reference sequence). After removal of 5 bases from V and 9 bases from J, the junction contained 5 bases not matched to a gene. The CDR3: CASRPGGSEQFF. The CDR3 coding sequence is TGTGCCAGCAGACCCGGGGGGAGTGAGCAGTTCTTC.

The chain's CDR3 is CASRQDISYEQYF. The CDR3 DNA sequence: TGTGCCAGCAGACAGGACATTTCCTACGAGCAGTACTTC. The V and J genes are TRBV2 and TRBJ2-7; the D gene is possibly TRBD1 (5 bases). Deletions cut 6 bases from V and 1 base from J, with 10 bases between. The CDR3 length is 13 residues. The germline CDR1 and CDR2 sequences are SNHLY and FYNNEI.

The chain has TRBV6-5 and TRBJ2-7, with D possibly matching TRBD1 (6 bases). This CDR3 is built from 14 residues. Germline V gene data show CDR1 as MNHEY and CDR2 as SVGAGI. V was shortened by 4 bases and J by 0 bases, with 10 bases between the two germline ends. The CDR3 is CASSFRQVSYEQYF. The CDR3 DNA sequence: TGTGCCAGCAGTTTCAGACAGGTCTCCTACGAGCAGTACTTC.

The chain carries TRBV6-4 and TRBJ1-3, with 8 bases matching TRBD1. This CDR3 is built from 15 residues. V gave up 9 bases and J gave up 3 bases; unmatched junction bases: 10. Germline lookup yields CDR1 MRHNA and CDR2 SNTAGT. As DNA, the CDR3 is TGTGCCAGAAAAGATACAGGGGGTTGTGGAAACACCATATATTTT. Residues: CARKDTGGCGNTIYF.

This chain links TRBV5-6 with TRBJ1-1; D is unresolved. This CDR3 spans 14 amino acids. The V gene's germline CDR1 is SGHDT and CDR2 YYEEEE. V was pared by 1 base and J by 2 bases, with 9 bases between. CDR3 in amino acids: CASSLREYNTEAFF. For the CDR3, the DNA is TGTGCCAGCAGCTTGCGGGAATACAACACTGAAGCTTTCTTT. Filled out from reference TRBV5-6 and TRBJ1-1, the complete variable domain reads DAGVTQSPTHLIKTRGQQVTLRCSPKSGHDTVSWYQQALGQGPQFIFQYYEEEERQRGNFPDRFSGHQFPNYSSELNVNALLLGDSALYLCASSLREYNTEAFFGQGTRLTVV.